These T cell receptor beta chains were read from a single sample in a study of T cells in Graves' hyperthyroidism and ophthalmopathy. TCRdb used MiXCR to reprocess the multiplex PCR reads, holding one entry per CDR3 protein. The sample contains more than 500,000 distinct CDR3 sequences, around 15% of which appear only once. The sequencing sample was made of blood. These receptors were collected from a woman in her 30s with Graves' hyperthyroidism. The CDR3 runs from the conserved cysteine through the conserved F or W. The D gene is left open where the match is weak. Size is stated for part of the rows, as once, few or many counts, or as a class when the clone is expanded.

J,size,V,D,DNA,CDR3
TRBJ2-2,NA,TRBV7-6,NA,TGTGCCAGCAGCTTAGCGGGGCGGGGAGCGAACACCGGGGAGCTGTTTTTT,CASSLAGRGANTGELFF
TRBJ2-7,many,TRBV20-1,NA,TGCAGTGCTAGCTTCTCCATCCACGAGCAGTACTTC,CSASFSIHEQYF
TRBJ2-7,few,TRBV14,NA,TGTGCCAGCAGCCAACTACTCGGGGTCTACGAGCAGTACTTC,CASSQLLGVYEQYF
TRBJ2-5,few,TRBV11-2,TRBD1,TGTGCCAGCAGCTTCTATGAGTTTTCGGGACAGGGTCAAGAGACCCAGTACTTC,CASSFYEFSGQGQETQYF
TRBJ1-1,many,TRBV7-9,NA,TGTGCCAGCAGCTTATCTGGAATGGGGGGAGCAATGAACACTGAAGCTTTCTTT,CASSLSGMGGAMNTEAFF
TRBJ2-1,many,TRBV13,TRBD1,TGTGCCAGCAGCCGACAGGGCCCACTCTCCTACAATGAGCAGTTCTTC,CASSRQGPLSYNEQFF
TRBJ2-5,many,TRBV28,NA,TGTGCCAGCAGTGGCCCCTCACGGGAGACCCAGTACTTC,CASSGPSRETQYF
TRBJ2-5,NA,TRBV28,TRBD1,TGTGCCAGCAGTTTGACAGGGGGCTTCGAAGAGACCCAGTACTTC,CASSLTGGFEETQYF
TRBJ2-1,many,TRBV20-1,TRBD2,TGCAGTGCTAGCGGGAGGGCGGATGAGCAGTTCTTC,CSASGRADEQFF
TRBJ1-4,few,TRBV20-1,TRBD1,TGCAGTGCTAGCCAGTTAGACAGGGGAAAACTGTTTTTT,CSASQLDRGKLFF
TRBJ1-2,many,TRBV20-1,NA,TGCAGTGCTAGGACAATTTATGGCTACACCTTC,CSARTIYGYTF
TRBJ2-7,many,TRBV7-2,NA,TGTGCCAGCAACACCGCCGGGGGGCGGACCCACGAGCAGTACTTC,CASNTAGGRTHEQYF
TRBJ1-1,few,TRBV19,NA,TGTGCCAGTAGGCCGGGCTCCTTGAACACTGAAGCTTTCTTT,CASRPGSLNTEAFF
TRBJ2-3,many,TRBV5-1,NA,TGCGCCAGCAGCTTGGCGGGGGTTCCGCAGTATTTT,CASSLAGVPQYF
TRBJ2-1,many,TRBV18,TRBD1,TGTGCCAGCTCAGCGACAGGGATTGAGCAGTTCTTC,CASSATGIEQFF
TRBJ1-6,NA,TRBV14,NA,TGTGCCAGCAGCCAAGAAGGAGGGGGAGGTTCACCCCTCCACTTT,CASSQEGGGGSPLHF
TRBJ2-2,once,TRBV7-7,NA,TGTGCTAGCAGCTTGTGGAGCACCGAGGAGCTGTTTTTT,CASSLWSTEELFF
TRBJ1-5,NA,TRBV6-8,NA,TGTGCCAGCCACAGGGAGGTGAATCAGCCCCAGCATTTT,CASHREVNQPQHF
TRBJ2-7,many,TRBV20-1,NA,TGCAGTGCCCAGGACGGCTACGAGCAGTACTTC,CSAQDGYEQYF
TRBJ2-7,few,TRBV20-1,NA,TGCAGTGGTGGGGGCGCCTCTGGCGAGCAGTACTTC,CSGGGASGEQYF
TRBJ2-1,few,TRBV6-5,TRBD2,TGTGCCAGCAGTTACATAGCGGGTAATGAGCAGTTCTTC,CASSYIAGNEQFF
TRBJ1-2,NA,TRBV29-1,NA,TGCAGCGTTGAAACAGTCAGGGCGGATGGCTACACCTTC,CSVETVRADGYTF